This T cell receptor beta chain was observed in a study of Graves' ophthalmopathy and Graves' hyperthyroidism. Note on this clonotype: The junction departs from the called germline gene at one end, perhaps through a read error.

Transcripts of RNA were the source for amplifying TCR beta CDR3 regions. The authors performed first-round RT-PCR with HTBI primers and then a second-round multiplex PCR. Each CDR3 protein gets one entry after TCRdb re-called the multiplex PCR reads with MiXCR. The sample shows around 1,000,000 distinct CDR3 sequences, around a third of them seen only once. The CDR3 length is 14 residues. CDR1 and CDR2 (germline): ENHRY, SYGVKD. The source is an adult man with Graves' hyperthyroidism. This chain uses TRBV10-3 with TRBJ1-2; TRBD1 agrees at 8 bases. The sequenced material came from peripheral blood or thyroid tissue (not recorded which). CDR3 coding DNA: TGTGCCAGCAGTTACCAGGGGGCGCCGGATGGCTACACCTTC. It encodes CASSYQGAPDGYTF.